The 29 T cell receptor beta chains reported below all come from one sample, sequenced in a study of control samples from healthy donors and cancer patients. This table comes from immunoSEQ multiplex PCR, and its TCRdb copy is limited to in-frame clones, with some not included. This table has some 140,000 clones, about 94% appearing once. The source material was blood. The receptors were sampled from a man aged 35 to 55 in good health.

The chain has TRBV5-4 and TRBJ1-1, with D unresolved. With 3 bases removed from V and 3 bases from J, the gap between germline ends came to 3 bases. The CDR3 is made up of 11 amino acids. Germline V gene sequence: CDR1 SGHNT, CDR2 YYREEE (reference sequence). Here the CDR3 DNA reads TGTGCCAGCAGCTCGGACACTGAAGCTTTCTTT. Protein: CASSSDTEAFF.

This chain links TRBV6-6 with TRBJ2-7; the D gene is possibly TRBD1 (6 bases). Germline V lookup: CDR1 MNHNY, CDR2 SVGAGI (reference sequence). CDR3 size: 13 residues. V shed 6 bases and J shed 2 bases, with 11 bases lying between them. The DNA of the CDR3 is TGTGCCAGCAGGTGGACAGCCACCTACGAGCAGTACTTC. This sequence encodes CASRWTATYEQYF.

The genes are TRBV28 and TRBJ2-1; 13 bases align to TRBD2. After removal of 5 bases from V and 2 bases from J, the junction contained 12 bases not matched to a gene. This CDR3 is 19 amino acids long. Looked up from germline, CDR1 is MDHEN and CDR2 is SYDVKM. CDR3 DNA sequence: TGTGCCAGCAGTCCCTGGACTAGCGGGGGTCAGAGGCCCTACAATGAGCAGTTCTTC. This gives the protein CASSPWTSGGQRPYNEQFF.

The chain links TRBV24-1 to TRBJ1-2; 10 bases line up with TRBD1. The CDR3 contains 15 residues. V lost 3 bases to trimming and J lost 6 bases; unmatched junction nucleotides: 6. CDR1 KGHDR and CDR2 SFDVKD come from the germline V gene. The CDR3 DNA is TGTGCCACCAGTGATGAGCGGACAGGGGGAGATGGCTACACCTTC. Translation: CATSDERTGGDGYTF.

This clone was seen only a few times. The chain carries TRBV5-6 and TRBJ1-1, with TRBD1 matching over 8 bases. From germline, CDR1 is SGHDT and CDR2 YYEEEE. The CDR3 consists of 18 residues. Trimming removed 5 bases from V and 0 bases from J; junction bases left unmatched: 15. The DNA for the CDR3 is TGTGCCAGCAGACGTGCCCCGGGACAGGTAGGCCTGAACACTGAAGCTTTCTTT. Encoded protein: CASRRAPGQVGLNTEAFF. The variable domain in full, completed from reference TRBV5-6 and TRBJ1-1, reads DAGVTQSPTHLIKTRGQQVTLRCSPKSGHDTVSWYQQALGQGPQFIFQYYEEEERQRGNFPDRFSGHQFPNYSSELNVNALLLGDSALYLCASRRAPGQVGLNTEAFFGQGTRLTVV.

This chain uses TRBV6-5 with TRBJ1-5; D unclear. In germline, CDR1 is MNHEY, CDR2 SVGAGI. Trimming pared 0 bases from V and 6 bases from J, leaving 9 bases between. The CDR3 has 14 amino acids. In nucleotides, the CDR3 is TGTGCCAGCAGTTACTCGATTGGTATTCAGCCCCAGCATTTT. Translation: CASSYSIGIQPQHF.

The J gene is TRBJ2-3, the V gene TRBV5-1, with 10 bases identical to TRBD2. This CDR3 has 17 residues. CDR1 is SGHRS, CDR2 YFSETQ, per germline. The V segment lost 4 bases and the J segment 6 bases; nucleotides outside the gene matches: 14. The CDR3 is CASSLVSGGAGRDTQYF. The CDR3 DNA reads as TGCGCCAGCAGCCTGGTGAGCGGGGGGGCCGGACGTGATACGCAGTATTTT.

The V gene is TRBV5-6, the J gene TRBJ2-7; the D gene is possibly TRBD2 (5 bases). Trimming removed 4 bases at V and 3 bases at J, with 17 bases between. This CDR3 is 15 amino acids long. CDR1 and CDR2 from the germline V gene are SGHDT and YYEEEE. The CDR3 is CASSLGPPGNYEQYF. The CDR3 DNA reads as TGTGCCAGCAGCCTAGGACCCCCGGGAAACTACGAGCAGTACTTC.

The CDR3 is CASSYRRQRSGTEAFF. CDR3 DNA sequence: TGTGCCAGCAGTTACCGACGTCAGCGGTCGGGCACTGAAGCTTTCTTT. This chain connects TRBV6-6 to TRBJ1-1; D unclear. This CDR3 region has 16 residues. V was shortened by 2 bases and J by 4 bases, with 17 bases between the two germline ends. Germline CDR1 MNHNY, CDR2 SVGAGI (reference sequence).

The chain links TRBV19 to TRBJ1-6; 7 bases align to TRBD1. Trimming removed 6 bases from V and 7 bases from J; junction bases left unmatched: 6. The CDR3 has 14 amino acids. CDR1 is LNHDA and CDR2 is SQIVND in the germline V gene (reference sequence). CDR3 region: CASSWGQRNSPLHF. DNA of the CDR3: TGTGCCAGTAGCTGGGGACAGAGAAATTCACCCCTCCACTTT.

The V call is TRBV5-1, the J call TRBJ1-1; D is unresolved. CDR1 is SGHRS and CDR2 is YFSETQ in the germline V gene. The CDR3 spans 13 residues. V lost 2 bases to trimming and J lost 4 bases, with 9 bases between them. In nucleotides, the CDR3 is TGCGCCAGCAGCTTAACGGCGGGCACTGAAGCTTTCTTT. Protein: CASSLTAGTEAFF.

The CDR3 protein is CASSEASGTEAFF. DNA for the CDR3: TGTGCCAGCAGTGAGGCGTCAGGCACTGAAGCTTTCTTT. This chain links TRBV2 with TRBJ1-1; the D is unclear. V shed 3 bases and J shed 4 bases, with 9 bases lying between them. In germline, CDR1 is SNHLY, CDR2 FYNNEI. The CDR3 spans 13 residues.

The chain couples TRBV10-1 to TRBJ2-3; TRBD1 matches at 7 bases. This CDR3 comprises 14 residues. V lost 3 bases and J lost 5; bases outside the gene matches: 5. Germline V lookup: CDR1 WNHNN, CDR2 SYGVQD (reference sequence). This CDR3 reads CASSDTRQGDTQYF. DNA of the CDR3: TGCGCCAGCAGTGATACCAGACAGGGAGATACGCAGTATTTT.

This clone was counted once. V gene TRBV12-5 combines with J gene TRBJ1-5, with TRBD1 identical over 7 bases. In germline, CDR1 is LGHNT, CDR2 FRNRAP. This CDR3 comprises 21 residues. After removal of 3 bases from V and 1 base from J, the junction contained 21 bases not matched to a gene. The CDR3 reads CASGFGGGGTAKGISNQPQHF. The CDR3 DNA is TGTGCTAGTGGTTTTGGCGGAGGAGGGACAGCGAAAGGGATCAGCAATCAGCCCCAGCATTTT.

This clone was counted a single time. The chain carries TRBV12-3 or TRBV12-4 and TRBJ2-7; D not certain. The CDR3 contains 13 residues. The V end was cut by 1 base, the J end by 2 bases, with 6 bases between. As DNA, the CDR3 is TGTGCCAGCAGTTTAGGAGTCACCTACGAGCAGTACTTC. It encodes CASSLGVTYEQYF.

CDR3 loop: CASSRGTDSNYGYTF. DNA for the CDR3: TGTGCCAGCAGCAGGGGAACGGACAGTAACTATGGCTACACCTTC. The chain is built from TRBV5-4 and TRBJ1-2; D possibly corresponds to TRBD1 (6 bases). The CDR3 extends over 15 amino acids. V lost 4 bases and J lost 1, with 14 bases in between. Germline V gives CDR1 SGHNT, CDR2 YYREEE (reference sequence).

The CDR3 loop is CARGRHREYSNQPQHF. The DNA of the CDR3 is TGCGCCAGAGGGAGACACAGGGAATATAGCAATCAGCCCCAGCATTTT. V gene TRBV5-1 combines with J gene TRBJ1-5; a possible D gene is TRBD1 (6 bases). CDR1 SGHRS and CDR2 YFSETQ come from the germline V gene. The CDR3 is 16 amino acids. Trimming removed 8 bases at V and 0 bases at J, with 18 bases between.

The rearrangement joins TRBV7-8 to TRBJ2-2, with D unresolved. V lost 5 bases and J lost 5, with 12 bases in between. CDR3 length equals 14 residues. Germline V CDR1 and CDR2: SGHVS, FQNEAQ. The chain's CDR3 is CASSQTVRTGELFF. The CDR3 DNA reads as TGTGCCAGCAGCCAGACCGTGAGGACCGGGGAGCTGTTTTTT.

This chain uses TRBV28 with TRBJ1-2; TRBD1 matches 7 bases. Per germline, CDR1 MDHEN and CDR2 SYDVKM. Trimming took 5 bases from V and 2 from J; bases not matched to a gene: 5. CDR3 length: 14 residues. The CDR3 sequence is CASSLSQGNYGYTF. CDR3 DNA sequence: TGTGCCAGCAGTCTCTCACAGGGGAACTATGGCTACACCTTC.

The V call is TRBV27, the J call TRBJ1-2, with a tentative D call TRBD1 (5 bases). The CDR3 sequence is 16 residues long. The germline V gene has CDR1 MNHEY and CDR2 SMNVEV (reference sequence). V was shortened by 3 bases and J by 8 bases, with 22 bases between the two germline ends. As DNA, the CDR3 is TGTGCCAGCAGTTTTGGTGCTGAGGCCGGGGCGAAGGGCTACACCTTC. Protein sequence: CASSFGAEAGAKGYTF.

The rearrangement uses TRBV5-1 and TRBJ1-5, with 7 bases that match TRBD1. The V and J ends lost 3 bases and 3 bases, in that order; junction bases with no gene match: 6. Germline V CDR1 and CDR2: SGHRS, YFSETQ. This CDR3 comprises 15 residues. The CDR3 nucleotides read TGCGCCAGCAGCTACTCCGGGACAGACAATCAGCCCCAGCATTTT. Protein: CASSYSGTDNQPQHF.

This clone is a singleton in its sample. The rearrangement joins TRBV19 to TRBJ2-1; D is tentatively TRBD1 or TRBD2 (5 bases each). The germline CDR1 and CDR2 sequences are LNHDA and SQIVND (reference sequence). Trimming cost V 3 bases and J 6 bases, with 24 bases left between them. This CDR3 region has 18 residues. The DNA for the CDR3 is TGTGCCAGTAGTATGTATAGTTCGGGCAGGTCGAGGGGCAATGAGCAGTTCTTC. This translates into CASSMYSSGRSRGNEQFF.

The rearrangement uses TRBV19 and TRBJ2-1; D is undetermined. Between the trimmed V and J ends, which lost 3 bases and 1 base, there was a span of 16 bases. The germline V gene encodes CDR1 LNHDA and CDR2 SQIVND (reference sequence). The CDR3 consists of 17 residues. The CDR3 DNA is TGTGCCAGTAGTATGGATTTGGGGTTCGCGTCCTACAATGAGCAGTTCTTC. Its translation is CASSMDLGFASYNEQFF.

The rearrangement joins TRBV5-4 to TRBJ1-1; D remains ambiguous. This CDR3 has 14 residues. CDR1 and CDR2 (germline): SGHNT, YYREEE (reference sequence). Between the trimmed V and J ends, which lost 5 bases and 3 bases, there was a span of 14 bases. CDR3 region: CASSTGWMDTEAFF. The CDR3 coding sequence is TGTGCCAGCAGTACCGGCTGGATGGACACTGAAGCTTTCTTT.

The V and J genes are TRBV27 and TRBJ1-2; D perhaps matches TRBD1 (5 bases). CDR3 size: 13 residues. Germline values: CDR1 MNHEY, CDR2 SMNVEV (reference sequence). V lost 3 bases and J lost 4, with 9 bases in between. DNA of the CDR3: TGTGCCAGCAGTTTTGGGGGGTCCTATGGCTACACCTTC. It specifies CASSFGGSYGYTF.

This chain uses TRBV6-5 with TRBJ1-4; 9 bases match TRBD1. Germline lookup yields CDR1 MNHEY and CDR2 SVGAGI. The CDR3 is made up of 13 amino acids. Germline trimming cut 6 bases from V and 8 bases from J; bases unmatched to any gene: 4. DNA for the CDR3: TGTGCCAGCAGACAGGGGGCAGGGGAAAAACTGTTTTTT. It codes for CASRQGAGEKLFF.

This rearrangement joins TRBV10-1 to TRBJ1-5; D perhaps matches TRBD1 (6 bases). The germline V gene has CDR1 WNHNN and CDR2 SYGVQD (reference sequence). This CDR3 comprises 17 residues. V was trimmed by 6 bases and J by 5 bases, leaving 23 bases between them. The chain's CDR3 is CASRLGTSLLTYQPQHF. The CDR3, as DNA: TGCGCCAGCAGACTCGGGACATCCCTCCTCACCTATCAGCCCCAGCATTTT.

The J gene is TRBJ2-7, the V gene TRBV7-2; D might be TRBD1 (5 bases). The CDR3 loop spans 13 amino acids. Germline V gives CDR1 SGHTA, CDR2 FQGNSA. Trimming left V 4 bases short and J 6 bases short, with 13 bases between. The CDR3, as DNA: TGTGCCAGCAGCTCCACTTACAGGTCCGAGCAGTACTTC. Its protein is CASSSTYRSEQYF.

The rearrangement links TRBV7-9 to TRBJ1-1; D not certain. The length of the CDR3 is 12 residues. CDR1 and CDR2 from the germline V gene are SEHNR and FQNEAQ (reference sequence). V lost 7 bases, J lost 4 bases, and 10 bases lay in between. The DNA for the CDR3 is TGTGCCAGCAACAGTCGGGGCACTGAAGCTTTCTTT. This encodes CASNSRGTEAFF. The variable domain in full, completed from reference TRBV7-9 and TRBJ1-1, reads DTGVSQNPRHKITKRGQNVTFRCDPISEHNRLYWYRQTLGQGPEFLTYFQNEAQLEKSRLLSDRFSAERPKGSFSTLEIQRTEQGDSAMYLCASNSRGTEAFFGQGTRLTVV.